This TCR beta chain was sequenced for a study of CD8 T cells in ankylosing spondylitis. Study conclusions and caveats: What seemed typical of ankylosing spondylitis blood was a TCR beta motif built from several highly homologous variants.

Germline CDR1 is MGHRA and CDR2 is YSYEKL. V was shortened by 4 bases and J by 6 bases, with 18 bases between the two germline ends. CDR3 size: 15 residues. Researchers built TCR beta libraries using quantitative 5'-RACE with molecular barcodes. TCRdb re-derived calls from the 5' RACE reads in MiXCR, one entry per CDR3 protein. The table has some 350,000 distinct CDR3 sequences, under 15% seen once. A word on this clonotype: Its antigen is not known.

This clonotype originated in a male donor with ankylosing spondylitis or in good health (not recorded which). The sequencing input was blood, either unsorted or a sorted T cell fraction (not recorded which). The genes are TRBV4-1 and TRBJ1-2; tentative D call: TRBD1 (6 bases). CDR3 protein: CASSPSGAEYDGYTF. CDR3 bases: TGCGCCAGCAGCCCCTCAGGGGCCGAATACGATGGCTACACCTTC.